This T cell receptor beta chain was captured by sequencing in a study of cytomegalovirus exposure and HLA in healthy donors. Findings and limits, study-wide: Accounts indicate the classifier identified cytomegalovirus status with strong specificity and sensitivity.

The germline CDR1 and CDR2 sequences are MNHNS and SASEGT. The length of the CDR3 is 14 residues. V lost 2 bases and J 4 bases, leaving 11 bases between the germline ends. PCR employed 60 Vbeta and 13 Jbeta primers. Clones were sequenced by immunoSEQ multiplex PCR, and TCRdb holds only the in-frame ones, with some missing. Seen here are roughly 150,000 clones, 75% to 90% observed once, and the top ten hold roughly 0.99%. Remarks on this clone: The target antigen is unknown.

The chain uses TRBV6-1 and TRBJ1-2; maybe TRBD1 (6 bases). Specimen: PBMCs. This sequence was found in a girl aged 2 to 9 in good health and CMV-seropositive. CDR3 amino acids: CASSEIGTPYGYTF. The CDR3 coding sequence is TGTGCCAGCAGTGAAATCGGGACACCCTATGGCTACACCTTC.